This is a list of T cell receptor beta chains from one sample in a study of Graves' ophthalmopathy and Graves' hyperthyroidism. TCRdb independently ran MiXCR on the multiplex PCR reads; one entry per CDR3 protein. The data hold about 380,000 distinct CDR3 sequences, with less than 20% observed a single time. The sequencing input was peripheral blood. The receptors originated from a woman between 18 and 29 years old with stable Graves' hyperthyroidism. Both conserved end residues are part of each CDR3. The D gene is left open where the match is weak. Some rows mark clone size as missing; the rest say once, few, many or name a class of expanded clone.

V	J	D	size	CDR3	DNA
TRBV6-2/TRBV6-3	TRBJ1-2	.	many	CASGIARGYTF	TGTGCCAGCGGGATAGCCAGGGGCTACACCTTC
TRBV28	TRBJ1-1	.	many	CASFYRLTGNTEAFF	TGTGCCAGCTTCTACCGCCTTACAGGGAACACTGAAGCTTTCTTT
TRBV19	TRBJ2-7	.	many	CASSIGLGTDRGEQYF	TGTGCCAGTAGTATAGGCCTGGGGACCGATCGGGGCGAGCAGTACTTC
TRBV12-5	TRBJ1-1	.	many	CASGLVYGVREDTEAFF	TGTGCTAGTGGTTTGGTATATGGCGTTAGGGAGGACACTGAAGCTTTCTTT
TRBV4-1	TRBJ2-5	.	few	CASSQLVLTGETQYF	TGCGCCAGCAGCCAGCTAGTCTTAACAGGGGAGACCCAGTACTTC
TRBV12-5	TRBJ2-4	.	many	CASGLRQDLGSRLGAKNIQYF	TGTGCTAGTGGCCTACGACAGGATTTGGGGTCTCGCCTCGGAGCCAAAAACATTCAGTACTTC
TRBV12-3/TRBV12-4	TRBJ2-7	TRBD1	many	CASSSVPGQLYEQYF	TGTGCCAGCAGTTCTGTTCCGGGACAGCTATACGAGCAGTACTTC
TRBV10-3	TRBJ1-2	.	many	CAISVSGGGYTF	TGTGCCATCAGTGTTTCTGGGGGAGGCTACACCTTC
TRBV5-6	TRBJ2-2	.	many	CASSLGSPAGELFF	TGTGCCAGCAGCTTGGGAAGTCCCGCCGGGGAGCTGTTTTTT
TRBV20-1	TRBJ2-2	TRBD2	.	CSARDYGGASGATGELFF	TGCAGTGCTAGAGATTACGGGGGGGCTAGCGGGGCGACCGGGGAGCTGTTTTTT
TRBV12-3/TRBV12-4	TRBJ1-1	.	many	CASSLDASTMNTEAFF	TGTGCCAGCAGCTTAGACGCGTCTACCATGAACACTGAAGCTTTCTTT
TRBV27	TRBJ2-7	TRBD1	many	CASRKDRAYEQYF	TGTGCCAGCAGAAAGGACAGGGCCTACGAGCAGTACTTC
TRBV5-1	TRBJ1-1	.	many	CASSSSGGSEAFF	TGCGCCAGCAGTTCTTCCGGGGGGAGTGAAGCTTTCTTT
TRBV15	TRBJ2-7	TRBD1	many	CATGQGVNEQYF	TGTGCCACCGGACAGGGAGTCAACGAGCAGTACTTC
TRBV12-3/TRBV12-4	TRBJ1-2	.	many	CASRNRVHYGYTF	TGTGCCAGCAGAAACAGGGTTCACTATGGCTACACCTTC
TRBV12-3/TRBV12-4	TRBJ2-7	TRBD1	many	CASSSTGGIDEQYF	TGTGCCAGCAGCTCGACAGGGGGCATAGACGAGCAGTACTTC
TRBV7-7	TRBJ2-7	TRBD1	few	CASSQGQGATYEQYF	TGTGCTAGCAGCCAAGGACAGGGGGCCACCTACGAGCAGTACTTC
TRBV19	TRBJ2-3	TRBD2	many	CASSKGTSGGLTDTQYF	TGTGCCAGTAGTAAAGGGACTAGCGGGGGGCTTACAGATACGCAGTATTTT
TRBV12-3/TRBV12-4	TRBJ1-5	TRBD1	.	CASSFGQGARQPQHF	TGTGCCAGCAGTTTCGGACAGGGGGCACGACAGCCCCAGCATTTT
TRBV20-1	TRBJ1-1	TRBD1	many	CSARWEQGAKAEAFF	TGCAGTGCTAGATGGGAACAGGGGGCGAAGGCTGAAGCTTTCTTT
TRBV11-2	TRBJ2-2	TRBD2	.	CASRGTSGTGELFF	TGTGCCAGCAGAGGGACTAGCGGTACCGGGGAGCTGTTTTTT
TRBV2	TRBJ1-6	.	many	CASKRGADSSYNSPLHF	TGTGCCAGCAAGAGAGGAGCCGATAGCTCCTATAATTCACCCCTCCACTTT
TRBV11-2	TRBJ1-6	.	many	CASSSLGLALHF	TGTGCCAGCAGCTCGCTAGGGTTGGCCCTCCACTTT
TRBV18	TRBJ2-4	.	few	CASSEGVAKNIQYF	TGTGCCAGCTCGGAGGGGGTAGCCAAAAACATTCAGTACTTC
TRBV18	TRBJ2-7	.	.	CASSPRGGNEQYF	TGTGCCAGCTCACCAAGGGGCGGCAACGAGCAGTACTTC
TRBV28	TRBJ1-2	TRBD1	many	CASRLSGTEGYTF	TGTGCCAGCAGACTATCCGGGACAGAAGGCTACACCTTC